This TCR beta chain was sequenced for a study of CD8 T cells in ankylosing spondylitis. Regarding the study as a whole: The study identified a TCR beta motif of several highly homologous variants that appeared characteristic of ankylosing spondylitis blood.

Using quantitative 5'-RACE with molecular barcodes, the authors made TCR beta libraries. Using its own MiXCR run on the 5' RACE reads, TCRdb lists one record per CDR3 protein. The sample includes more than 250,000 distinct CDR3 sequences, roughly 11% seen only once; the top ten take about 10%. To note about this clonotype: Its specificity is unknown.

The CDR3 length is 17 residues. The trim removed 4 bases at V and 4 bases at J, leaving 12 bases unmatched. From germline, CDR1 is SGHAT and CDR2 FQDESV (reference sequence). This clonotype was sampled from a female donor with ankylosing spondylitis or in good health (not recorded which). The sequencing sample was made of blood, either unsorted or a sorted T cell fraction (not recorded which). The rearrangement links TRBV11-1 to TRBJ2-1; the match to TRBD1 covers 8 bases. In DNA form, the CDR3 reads TGTGCCAGCAGCTACACACTAACAGGGGGGTCTTACAATGAGCAGTTCTTC. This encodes CASSYTLTGGSYNEQFF. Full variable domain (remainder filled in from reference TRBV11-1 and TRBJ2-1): EAEVAQSPRYKITEKSQAVAFWCDPISGHATLYWYRQILGQGPELLVQFQDESVVDDSQLPKDRFSAERLKGVDSTLKIQPAELGDSAMYLCASSYTLTGGSYNEQFFGPGTRLTVL.